This T cell receptor (beta chain) was sequenced in a study of identifying expanded T cells in peripheral blood. Study results and limitations: Two-week clone count variance significantly increased as total template count grew. Over two and four weeks, about 15 and 19 clones changed, versus approximately 1.2 between replicates.

Collection occurred without any documented infections or immune events in donors. A remark on this clone: Its antigen is undetermined.

Sequenced by immunoSEQ multiplex PCR; TCRdb stores in-frame clones only, minus some. The data show around 50,000 clones, with roughly 89% seen just once and around 3.5% held by the top ten. CDR1 and CDR2 from the germline V gene are LNHDA and SQIVND (reference sequence). The CDR3 runs 13 residues. Deletions cut 9 bases from V and 9 bases from J, with 18 bases between. This chain joins TRBV19 and TRBJ2-1; D tentatively reads TRBD1 or TRBD2 (5 bases each). Specimen: blood. The sequence came from a person between 18 and 69 years old in good health. The CDR3 is CASSREERVEQFF. CDR3 in DNA: TGTGCCAGCAGCAGGGAAGAGAGGGTTGAGCAGTTCTTC.